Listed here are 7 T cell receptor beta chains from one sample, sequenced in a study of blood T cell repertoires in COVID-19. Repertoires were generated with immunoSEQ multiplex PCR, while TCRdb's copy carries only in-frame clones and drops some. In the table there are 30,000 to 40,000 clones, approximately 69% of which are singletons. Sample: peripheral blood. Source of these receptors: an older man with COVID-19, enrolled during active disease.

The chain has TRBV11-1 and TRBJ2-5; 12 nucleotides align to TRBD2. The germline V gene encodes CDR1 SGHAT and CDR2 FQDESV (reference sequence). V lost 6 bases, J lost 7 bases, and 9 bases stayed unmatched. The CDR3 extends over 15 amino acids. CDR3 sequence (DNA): TGTGCCAGCAGTCACCTAGCGGGGGGGCGGGGGACCCAGTACTTC. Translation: CASSHLAGGRGTQYF.

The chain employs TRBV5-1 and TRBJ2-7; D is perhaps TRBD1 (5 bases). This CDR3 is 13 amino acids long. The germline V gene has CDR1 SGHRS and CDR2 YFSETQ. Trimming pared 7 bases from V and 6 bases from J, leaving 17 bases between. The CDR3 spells CASGAGIVGEQYF. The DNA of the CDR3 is TGCGCCAGCGGGGCAGGGATTGTGGGCGAGCAGTACTTC.

This CDR3 reads CAGSTGARETQYF. The CDR3, as DNA: TGCGCCGGATCGACAGGGGCAAGGGAGACCCAGTACTTC. The V gene is TRBV5-1, the J gene TRBJ2-5; 8 bases fit TRBD1. The CDR3 is 13 residues long. V dropped 10 bases and J dropped 5; count of bases not matched to a gene: 10. In germline, CDR1 is SGHRS, CDR2 YFSETQ.

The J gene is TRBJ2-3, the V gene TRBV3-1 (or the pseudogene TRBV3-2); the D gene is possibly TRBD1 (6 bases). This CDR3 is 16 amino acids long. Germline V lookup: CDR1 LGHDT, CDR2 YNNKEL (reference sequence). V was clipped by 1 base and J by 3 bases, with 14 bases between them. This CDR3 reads CASSQGLGALTDTQYF. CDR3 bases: TGTGCCAGCAGCCAAGGTTTGGGGGCCTTAACAGATACGCAGTATTTT.

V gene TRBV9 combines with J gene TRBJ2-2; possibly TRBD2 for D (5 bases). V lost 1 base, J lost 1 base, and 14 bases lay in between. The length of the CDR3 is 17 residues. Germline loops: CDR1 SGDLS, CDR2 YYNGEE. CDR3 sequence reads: CASSVINPGLNTGELFF. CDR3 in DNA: TGTGCCAGCAGCGTAATCAACCCCGGACTGAACACCGGGGAGCTGTTTTTT.

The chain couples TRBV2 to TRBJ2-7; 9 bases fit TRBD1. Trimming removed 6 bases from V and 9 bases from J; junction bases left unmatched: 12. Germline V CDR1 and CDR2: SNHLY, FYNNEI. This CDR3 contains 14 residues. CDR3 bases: TGTGCCAGCAGCTATTCCGGGACAGGGATCGTGCAGTACTTC. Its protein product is CASSYSGTGIVQYF.

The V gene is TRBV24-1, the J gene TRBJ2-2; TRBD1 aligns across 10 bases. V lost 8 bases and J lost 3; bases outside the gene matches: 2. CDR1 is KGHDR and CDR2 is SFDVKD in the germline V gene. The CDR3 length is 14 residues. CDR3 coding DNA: TGTGCCACCAAAGGGACAGGGGACACCGGGGAGCTGTTTTTT. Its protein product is CATKGTGDTGELFF.